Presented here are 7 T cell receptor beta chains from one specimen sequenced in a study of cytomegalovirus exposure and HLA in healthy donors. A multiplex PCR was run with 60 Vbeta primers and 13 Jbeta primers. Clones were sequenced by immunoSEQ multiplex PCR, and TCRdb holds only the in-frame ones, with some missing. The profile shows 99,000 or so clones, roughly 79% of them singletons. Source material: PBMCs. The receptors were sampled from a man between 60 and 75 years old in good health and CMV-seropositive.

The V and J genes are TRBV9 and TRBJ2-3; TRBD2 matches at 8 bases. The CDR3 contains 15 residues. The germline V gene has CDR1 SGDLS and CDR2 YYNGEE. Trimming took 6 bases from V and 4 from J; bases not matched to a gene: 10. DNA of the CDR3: TGTGCCAGCAAAGGCACCCGGGGGGGCGCAGATACGCAGTATTTT. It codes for CASKGTRGGADTQYF.

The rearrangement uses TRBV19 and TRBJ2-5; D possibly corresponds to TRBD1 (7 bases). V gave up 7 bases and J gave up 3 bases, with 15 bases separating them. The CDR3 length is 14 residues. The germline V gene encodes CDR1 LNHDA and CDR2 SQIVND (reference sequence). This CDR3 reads CASNSRGVEETQYF. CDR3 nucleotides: TGTGCCAGTAATTCCAGGGGGGTCGAAGAGACCCAGTACTTC.

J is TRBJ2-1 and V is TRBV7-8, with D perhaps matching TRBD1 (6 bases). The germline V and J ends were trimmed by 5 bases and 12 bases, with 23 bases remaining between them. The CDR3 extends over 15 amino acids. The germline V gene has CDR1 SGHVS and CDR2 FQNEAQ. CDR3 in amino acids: CASSPLSGTLVRQFF. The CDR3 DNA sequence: TGTGCCAGCAGCCCCCTATCGGGGACATTAGTGCGGCAGTTCTTC.

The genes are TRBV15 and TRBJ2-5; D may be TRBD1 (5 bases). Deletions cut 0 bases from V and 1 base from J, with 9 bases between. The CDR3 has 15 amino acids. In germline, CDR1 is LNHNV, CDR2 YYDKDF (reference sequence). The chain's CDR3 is CATSRDQGAQETQYF. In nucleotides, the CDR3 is TGTGCCACCAGCAGAGATCAAGGGGCCCAAGAGACCCAGTACTTC.

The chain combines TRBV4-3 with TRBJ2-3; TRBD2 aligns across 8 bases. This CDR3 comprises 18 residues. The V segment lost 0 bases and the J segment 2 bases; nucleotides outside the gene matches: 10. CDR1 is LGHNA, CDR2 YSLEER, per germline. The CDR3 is CASSQDGGSGDHTDTQYF. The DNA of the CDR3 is TGCGCCAGCAGCCAAGATGGGGGTAGCGGGGACCACACAGATACGCAGTATTTT.

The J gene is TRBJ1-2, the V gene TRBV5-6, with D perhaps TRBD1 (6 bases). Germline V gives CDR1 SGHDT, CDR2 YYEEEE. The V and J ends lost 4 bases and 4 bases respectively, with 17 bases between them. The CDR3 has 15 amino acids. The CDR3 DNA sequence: TGTGCCAGCAGCCCTAGGGGGGGATCCTCCTATGGCTACACCTTC. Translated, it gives CASSPRGGSSYGYTF. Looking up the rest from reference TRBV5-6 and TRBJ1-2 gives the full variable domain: DAGVTQSPTHLIKTRGQQVTLRCSPKSGHDTVSWYQQALGQGPQFIFQYYEEEERQRGNFPDRFSGHQFPNYSSELNVNALLLGDSALYLCASSPRGGSSYGYTFGSGTRLTVV.

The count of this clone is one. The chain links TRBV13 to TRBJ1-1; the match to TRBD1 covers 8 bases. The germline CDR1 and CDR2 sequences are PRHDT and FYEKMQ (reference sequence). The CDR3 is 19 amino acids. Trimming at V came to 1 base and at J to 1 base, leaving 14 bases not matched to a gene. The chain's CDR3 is CASSLVFGQGNPTNTEAFF. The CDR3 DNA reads TGTGCCAGCAGCTTAGTTTTCGGACAGGGCAATCCAACGAACACTGAAGCTTTCTTT.